These T cell receptor beta chains were read from a single sample in a study of T cells in localized non-small cell lung cancer. Some clones are missing from TCRdb's copy, which holds only in-frame ones; the method was immunoSEQ multiplex PCR. The profile shows tens of thousands of clones, approximately 92% of them singletons. Here the sequenced sample was peripheral blood, taken before any cancer treatment. These receptors originate from a female donor older than 55 with stage I lung adenocarcinoma. The CDR3 runs from the conserved cysteine through the conserved F or W. D genes are given only for firm matches. Size tells how often a clone was seen (once, few, many) or the class of an expanded clone, and some rows leave it out.

V gene	D gene	J gene	CDR3 length	clone size	CDR3 protein	CDR3 DNA
TRBV2	TRBD1	TRBJ2-7	13	.	CASNWDSSYEQYF	TGTGCCAGCAATTGGGACAGTTCATACGAGCAGTACTTC
TRBV25-1	TRBD1	TRBJ2-2	14	.	CASRRQGNTGELFF	TGTGCCAGCAGGAGACAGGGGAACACCGGGGAGCTGTTTTTT
TRBV9	TRBD1	TRBJ2-7	14	.	CASSGDSSSYEQYF	TGTGCCAGCAGCGGGGACAGTAGTTCCTACGAGCAGTACTTC
TRBV10-1	.	TRBJ2-2	16	.	CASSEVLAGNTGELFF	TGCGCCAGCAGTGAGGTTTTGGCAGGGAACACCGGGGAGCTGTTTTTT
TRBV18	.	TRBJ1-5	14	once	CASSPTSGTQPQHF	TGTGCCAGCTCACCAACGTCAGGGACTCAGCCCCAGCATTTT
TRBV18	.	TRBJ1-1	15	.	CASSPPLGPYTEAFF	TGTGCCAGCTCACCACCGCTTGGACCGTACACTGAAGCTTTCTTT
TRBV6-4	.	TRBJ1-5	13	once	CASSDSQGRPQHF	TGTGCCAGCAGTGACTCGCAGGGTCGGCCCCAGCATTTT
TRBV4-2	.	TRBJ1-5	18	once	CASSQDLTRAGSNQPQHF	TGTGCCAGCAGCCAAGATTTAACCAGGGCAGGGAGCAATCAGCCCCAGCATTTT
TRBV19	.	TRBJ2-7	15	.	CASSIQWGASYEQYF	TGTGCCAGTAGTATTCAGTGGGGGGCCTCCTACGAGCAGTACTTC
TRBV4-2	.	TRBJ1-5	14	few	CASSQETSNQPQHF	TGTGCCAGCAGCCAAGAGACGAGCAATCAGCCCCAGCATTTT
TRBV4-1	.	TRBJ1-1	15	.	CASSSIGARGTEAFF	TGCGCCAGCAGCTCAATAGGGGCCCGAGGCACTGAAGCTTTCTTT
TRBV7-9	.	TRBJ1-2	12	.	CASSLLTGLLAF	TGTGCCAGCAGCCTACTGACAGGCCTCCTCGCCTTC
TRBV11-2	.	TRBJ2-3	16	.	CASSLGARGFTDTQYF	TGTGCCAGCAGCTTAGGGGCCAGGGGATTCACAGATACGCAGTATTTT
TRBV6-5	TRBD1	TRBJ1-2	13	.	CASNPGTGGGYTF	TGTGCCAGCAATCCAGGGACAGGTGGAGGCTACACCTTC
TRBV5-1	.	TRBJ2-6	15	.	CASSPGPSGANVLTF	TGCGCCAGCAGCCCAGGACCCTCTGGGGCCAACGTCCTGACTTTC
TRBV7-8	.	TRBJ2-5	11	.	CASSSDLRQYF	TGTGCCAGCAGCTCGGACCTGCGGCAGTACTTC
TRBV19	.	TRBJ2-5	13	.	CASSIPAEETQYF	TGTGCCAGTAGTATACCAGCGGAAGAGACCCAGTACTTC
TRBV6-5	TRBD1	TRBJ1-2	13	.	CAVRDRVNYGYTF	TGTGCCGTAAGGGACAGGGTGAACTATGGCTACACCTTC
TRBV2	.	TRBJ2-3	13	once	CASTWDNTDTQYF	TGTGCCAGCACCTGGGACAACACAGATACGCAGTATTTT
TRBV10-1	.	TRBJ1-2	15	.	CASSDPSAEHYGYTF	TGCGCCAGCAGTGACCCCTCGGCGGAACACTATGGCTACACCTTC
TRBV5-1	TRBD1	TRBJ2-2	16	.	CASSFWTGTTTGELFF	TGCGCCAGCAGCTTTTGGACAGGGACGACCACCGGGGAGCTGTTTTTT
TRBV6-1	TRBD1	TRBJ1-5	14	.	CASSFDRVSQPQHF	TGTGCCAGCAGCTTTGACAGGGTCAGTCAGCCCCAGCATTTT
TRBV6-4	TRBD1	TRBJ2-3	14	.	CASSDSGTADTQYF	TGTGCCAGCAGTGACTCAGGGACAGCAGATACGCAGTATTTT
TRBV5-4	TRBD1	TRBJ1-2	18	.	CASSLRLTGGPRDYGYTF	TGTGCCAGCAGCTTGAGGCTGACAGGGGGCCCTCGGGACTATGGCTACACCTTC
TRBV7-2	.	TRBJ2-1	14	.	CASSFQDLRGEQFF	TGTGCCAGCAGCTTCCAGGACTTGAGGGGTGAGCAGTTCTTC
TRBV9	.	TRBJ1-2	13	.	CASSVSVNYGYTF	TGTGCCAGCAGCGTATCGGTTAACTATGGCTACACCTTC
TRBV5-4	.	TRBJ2-3	11	.	CASSSTDTQYF	TGTGCCAGCAGCTCCACAGATACGCAGTATTTT
TRBV18	TRBD2	TRBJ2-2	15	.	CASSPGLAGAGELFF	TGTGCCAGCTCACCGGGACTAGCGGGAGCCGGGGAGCTGTTTTTT
TRBV5-1	.	TRBJ2-2	14	.	CASSLGGDTGELFF	TGCGCCAGCTCCCTAGGGGGAGACACCGGGGAGCTGTTTTTT
TRBV7-2	.	TRBJ2-1	12	once	CASSLYGLGQFF	TGTGCCAGCAGCTTATATGGGCTCGGACAGTTCTTC
TRBV9	TRBD2	TRBJ2-3	16	.	CASSVGGLAGGDTQYF	TGTGCCAGCAGCGTAGGAGGACTAGCGGGAGGGGATACGCAGTATTTT
TRBV7-8	TRBD1	TRBJ1-1	13	once	CASRPTGSNEAFF	TGTGCCAGCAGACCGACAGGGTCGAATGAAGCTTTCTTT
TRBV10-3	.	TRBJ2-3	19	.	CAISKGAAGALAGTDTQYF	TGTGCCATCAGTAAGGGGGCAGCGGGGGCCCTAGCAGGGACAGATACGCAGTATTTT
TRBV10-3	.	TRBJ1-1	12	.	CAISESASEAFF	TGTGCCATCAGTGAGTCCGCGAGTGAAGCTTTCTTT
TRBV5-1	.	TRBJ1-5	14	.	CASSLVSGDQPQHF	TGCGCCAGCAGCTTGGTCTCAGGGGATCAGCCCCAGCATTTT
TRBV7-2	.	TRBJ2-7	14	.	CASSPSGSPYEQYF	TGTGCCAGCAGTCCCTCAGGTTCCCCCTACGAGCAGTACTTC
TRBV2	.	TRBJ2-7	14	.	CASRDRQTSYEQYF	TGTGCCAGCAGAGACAGACAGACCTCCTACGAGCAGTACTTC
TRBV6-6	.	TRBJ1-4	13	.	CASTEGSNEKLFF	TGTGCCAGCACTGAGGGGAGTAATGAAAAACTGTTTTTT
TRBV7-3	.	TRBJ1-2	13	.	CASSRQGRDGYTF	TGTGCCAGCAGCCGTCAGGGTAGAGATGGCTACACCTTC
TRBV28	.	TRBJ2-5	13	.	CASSRWGAETQYF	TGTGCCAGCAGTAGGTGGGGGGCAGAGACCCAGTACTTC
TRBV7-3	TRBD1	TRBJ2-1	14	.	CASSPTHRGNEQFF	TGTGCCAGCAGCCCCACACACAGGGGCAATGAGCAGTTCTTC
TRBV2	.	TRBJ2-5	16	.	CASSEARAGALETQYF	TGTGCCAGCAGTGAAGCTAGGGCGGGGGCCTTGGAGACCCAGTACTTC
TRBV28	.	TRBJ2-5	13	.	CASSLSGVPTQYF	TGTGCCAGCAGTTTATCGGGGGTCCCGACCCAGTACTTC
TRBV19	.	TRBJ1-2	12	.	CASLTSNYRYTF	TGTGCCAGCCTGACTTCAAACTATCGCTACACCTTC
TRBV25-1	TRBD1	TRBJ1-5	13	.	CASTDRGNQPQHF	TGTGCCAGCACCGACAGGGGCAATCAGCCCCAGCATTTT
TRBV10-3	.	TRBJ2-1	15	.	CAITEGWPSPNEQFF	TGTGCCATCACCGAGGGTTGGCCTTCCCCCAATGAGCAGTTCTTC
TRBV19	.	TRBJ2-7	17	.	CASSMSTYLRGPYEQYF	TGTGCCAGTAGTATGTCCACGTACCTCAGGGGCCCCTACGAGCAGTACTTC